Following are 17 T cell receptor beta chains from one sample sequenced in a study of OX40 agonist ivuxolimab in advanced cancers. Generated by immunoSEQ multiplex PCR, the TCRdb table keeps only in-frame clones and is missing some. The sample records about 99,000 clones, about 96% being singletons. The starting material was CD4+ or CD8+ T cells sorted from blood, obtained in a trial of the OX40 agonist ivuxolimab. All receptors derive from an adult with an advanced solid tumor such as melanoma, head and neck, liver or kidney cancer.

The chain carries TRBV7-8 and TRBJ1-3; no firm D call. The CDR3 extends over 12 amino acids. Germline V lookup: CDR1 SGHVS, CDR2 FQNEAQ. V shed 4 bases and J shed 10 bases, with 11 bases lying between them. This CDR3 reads CASSSTAGTIYF. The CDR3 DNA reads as TGTGCCAGCAGCTCGACCGCCGGGACCATATATTTT. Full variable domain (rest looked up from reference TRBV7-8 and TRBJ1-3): GAGVSQSPRYKVAKRGQDVALRCDPISGHVSLFWYQQALGQGPEFLTYFQNEAQLDKSGLPSDRFFAERPEGSVSTLKIQRTQQEDSAVYLCASSSTAGTIYFGEGSWLTVV.

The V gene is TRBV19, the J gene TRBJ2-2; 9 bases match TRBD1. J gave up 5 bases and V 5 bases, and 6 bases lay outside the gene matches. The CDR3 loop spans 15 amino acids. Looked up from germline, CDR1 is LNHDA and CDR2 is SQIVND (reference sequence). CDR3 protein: CASSFRDRETGELFF. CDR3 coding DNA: TGTGCCAGTAGTTTCCGGGACAGGGAAACCGGGGAGCTGTTTTTT.

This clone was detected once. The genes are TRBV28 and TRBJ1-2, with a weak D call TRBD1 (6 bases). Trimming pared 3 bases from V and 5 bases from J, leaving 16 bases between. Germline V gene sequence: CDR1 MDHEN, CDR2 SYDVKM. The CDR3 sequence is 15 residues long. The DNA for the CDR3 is TGTGCCAGCAGTTTGTTAAAACAGGGTCATTATGGCTACACCTTC. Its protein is CASSLLKQGHYGYTF.

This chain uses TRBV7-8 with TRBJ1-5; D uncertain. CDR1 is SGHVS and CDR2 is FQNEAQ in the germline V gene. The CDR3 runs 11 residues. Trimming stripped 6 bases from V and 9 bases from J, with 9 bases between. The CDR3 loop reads CASSLSGPQHF. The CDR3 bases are TGTGCCAGCAGTCTCAGCGGGCCCCAGCATTTT. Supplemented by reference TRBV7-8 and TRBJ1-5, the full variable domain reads GAGVSQSPRYKVAKRGQDVALRCDPISGHVSLFWYQQALGQGPEFLTYFQNEAQLDKSGLPSDRFFAERPEGSVSTLKIQRTQQEDSAVYLCASSLSGPQHFGDGTRLSIL.

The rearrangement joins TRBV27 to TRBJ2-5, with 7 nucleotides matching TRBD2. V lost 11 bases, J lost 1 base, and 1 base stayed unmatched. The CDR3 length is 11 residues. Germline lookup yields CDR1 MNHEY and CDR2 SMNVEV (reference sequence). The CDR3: CAGGGQETQYF. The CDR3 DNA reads TGTGCCGGCGGGGGCCAAGAGACCCAGTACTTC.

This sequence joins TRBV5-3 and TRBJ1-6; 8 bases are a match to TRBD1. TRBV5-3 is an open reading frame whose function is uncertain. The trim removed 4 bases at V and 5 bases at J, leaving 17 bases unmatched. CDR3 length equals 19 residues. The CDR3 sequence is CARSRADRENKTDNSPLHF. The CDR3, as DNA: TGTGCCAGAAGCCGGGCGGACAGGGAGAATAAAACCGATAATTCACCCCTCCACTTT.

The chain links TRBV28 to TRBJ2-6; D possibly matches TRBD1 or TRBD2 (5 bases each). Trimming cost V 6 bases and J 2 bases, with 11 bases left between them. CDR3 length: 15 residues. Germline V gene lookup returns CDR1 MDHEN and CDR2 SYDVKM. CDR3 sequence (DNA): TGTGCCAGCAGCTTTAGAGGGGCTGGGGCCAACGTCCTGACTTTC. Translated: CASSFRGAGANVLTF.

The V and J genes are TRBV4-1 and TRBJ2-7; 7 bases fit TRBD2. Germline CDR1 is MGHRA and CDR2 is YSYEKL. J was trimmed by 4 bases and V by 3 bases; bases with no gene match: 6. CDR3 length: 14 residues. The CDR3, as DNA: TGCGCCAGCAGCCAGCGGGTGGGGGGGTACGAGCAGTACTTC. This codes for CASSQRVGGYEQYF.

CDR3 loop: CASSRGTDTQYF. For the CDR3, the DNA is TGTGCCAGCAGTAGGGGCACAGATACGCAGTATTTT. The chain combines TRBV2 with TRBJ2-3; D remains unclear. Looked up from germline, CDR1 is SNHLY and CDR2 is FYNNEI. Trimming stripped 5 bases from V and 1 base from J, with 4 bases between. The length of the CDR3 is 12 residues.

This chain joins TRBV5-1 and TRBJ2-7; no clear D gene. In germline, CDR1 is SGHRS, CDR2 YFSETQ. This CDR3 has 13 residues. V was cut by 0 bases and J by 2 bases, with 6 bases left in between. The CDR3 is CASSLDRAYEQYF. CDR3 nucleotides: TGCGCCAGCAGCTTGGACAGAGCCTACGAGCAGTACTTC.

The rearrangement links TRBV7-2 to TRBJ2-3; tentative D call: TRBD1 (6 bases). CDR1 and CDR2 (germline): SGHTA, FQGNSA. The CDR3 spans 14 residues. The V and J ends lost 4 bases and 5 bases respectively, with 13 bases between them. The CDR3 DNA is TGTGCCAGCAGCTCGTCACAGGGAAAAGATACGCAGTATTTT. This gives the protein CASSSSQGKDTQYF.

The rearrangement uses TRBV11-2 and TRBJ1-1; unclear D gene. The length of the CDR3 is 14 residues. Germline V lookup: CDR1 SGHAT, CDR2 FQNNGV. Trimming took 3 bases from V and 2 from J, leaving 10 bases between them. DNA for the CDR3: TGTGCCAGCAGCTTCTCACCGGGAAACACTGAAGCTTTCTTT. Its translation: CASSFSPGNTEAFF.

The CDR3 region is CATTWTGQYNEQFF. CDR3 nucleotides: TGTGCCACCACCTGGACAGGGCAGTACAATGAGCAGTTCTTC. The chain employs TRBV15 and TRBJ2-1; 8 nucleotides match TRBD1. The V gene's germline CDR1 is LNHNV and CDR2 YYDKDF (reference sequence). The CDR3 runs 14 residues. The V gene end was trimmed by 7 bases and the J gene end by 4 bases; junction bases not matched to a gene: 6.

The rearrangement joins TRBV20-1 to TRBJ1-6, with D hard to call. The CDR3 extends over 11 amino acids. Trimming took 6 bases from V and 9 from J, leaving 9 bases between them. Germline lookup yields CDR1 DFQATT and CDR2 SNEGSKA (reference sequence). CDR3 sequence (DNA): TGCAGTGCGAACATGGGTTCACCCCTCCACTTT. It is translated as CSANMGSPLHF.

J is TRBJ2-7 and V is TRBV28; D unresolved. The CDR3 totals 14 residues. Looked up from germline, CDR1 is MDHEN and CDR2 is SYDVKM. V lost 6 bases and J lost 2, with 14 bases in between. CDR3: CASSSLDGPYEQYF. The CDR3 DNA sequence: TGTGCCAGCAGCTCCCTAGACGGTCCCTACGAGCAGTACTTC.

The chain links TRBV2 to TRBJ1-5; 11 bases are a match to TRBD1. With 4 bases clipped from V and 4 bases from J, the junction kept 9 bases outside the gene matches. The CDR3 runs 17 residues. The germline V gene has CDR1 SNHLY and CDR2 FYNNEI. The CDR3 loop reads CASSGHYGQGANQPQHF. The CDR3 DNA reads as TGTGCCAGCAGTGGTCATTACGGACAGGGGGCGAATCAGCCCCAGCATTTT.

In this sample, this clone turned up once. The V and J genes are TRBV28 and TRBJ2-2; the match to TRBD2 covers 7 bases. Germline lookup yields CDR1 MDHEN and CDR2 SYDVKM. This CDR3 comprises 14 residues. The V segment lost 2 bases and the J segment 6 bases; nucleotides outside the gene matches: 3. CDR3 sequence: CASSLAGEAGELFF. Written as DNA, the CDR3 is TGTGCCAGCAGTTTAGCGGGGGAGGCCGGGGAGCTGTTTTTT.